These 27 T cell receptor beta chains were all obtained from the same sample, sequenced in a study of blood T cells in healthy people across ages (dated by TCRdb to between 2014 and 2016). Receptors were amplified or captured by 5' RACE. Sequencing took place on an Illumina HiSeq 2500. A second PCR of roughly 6 to 11 cycles was run with a J-beta primer mix and a sample-barcoded 5' primer. Using fastp trimming at Q25 and MiXCR clonotype assembly, TCRdb reanalyzed the public sequencing data and kept in-frame beta chains. Rows merge per CDR3 protein into single entries with the most common DNA and genes. The table for this sample lists 600,000 to 850,000 distinct CDR3 sequences; 25% of them were counted only once. In total, the top ten clones hold under 9.5% of the sample. These data also formed part of another study, on T cells of mothers and their children.

Sequencing was performed on blood. The origin of the receptors is a boy younger than 18 in good health.

The chain recombines TRBV20-1 with TRBJ2-4, with D perhaps matching TRBD1 (6 bases). Trimming removed 3 bases from V and 1 base from J, with 19 bases in between. Per the germline V gene, CDR1 is DFQATT and CDR2 is SNEGSKA (reference sequence). The CDR3 is 17 residues long. CDR3 DNA: TGCAGTGCTAGCGGGACAACTCCAAATTGGGCCAAAAACATTCAGTACTTC. Translating it yields CSASGTTPNWAKNIQYF.

A remark on this clonotype: The germline gene is not matched at one end of the junction; a read error may be the cause. The CDR3 spells CASTVGQTDGETQYF. CDR3 DNA: TGTGCCAGCACCGTGGGGCAGACCGACGGGGAGACCCAGTATTTC. The chain joins TRBV7-9 to TRBJ2-5; D may correspond to TRBD1 or TRBD2 (5 bases each). The CDR3 loop spans 15 amino acids. Germline CDR1 is SEHNR and CDR2 is FQNEAQ (reference sequence).

There are a few counts of this clonotype. The CDR3 loop is CASSYRHSAPYEQFF. In nucleotides, the CDR3 is TGTGCCAGCAGTTACAGGCATTCTGCTCCTTATGAGCAGTTCTTC. J is TRBJ2-5 and V is TRBV6-5; D uncertain. The DNA end lines up better with TRBJ2-1; the J call may be wrong. The CDR3 sequence is 15 residues long. Germline V gives CDR1 MNHEY, CDR2 SVGAGI.

The chain employs TRBV5-5 and TRBJ2-3, with D perhaps TRBD1 or TRBD2 (5 bases each). Looked up from germline, CDR1 is SGHKS and CDR2 is YYEKEE (reference sequence). This CDR3 contains 16 residues. The V and J ends lost 2 bases and 2 bases respectively, with 15 bases between them. This CDR3 is CASSLGTSVTTDTQYF. For the CDR3, the DNA is TGTGCCAGCAGCTTAGGGACGTCAGTTACCACAGATACGCAGTATTTT.

The chain recombines TRBV3-1 with TRBJ2-5; 10 bases agree with TRBD2. The J call may be in error: the DNA end matches TRBJ2-7 better. CDR3 length: 17 residues. Germline V gives CDR1 LGHDT, CDR2 YNNKEL (reference sequence). CDR3 protein: CASSQERTSGNPDEQYF. The CDR3 DNA sequence: TGTGCCAGCAGCCAAGAGAGGACTAGCGGTAACCCCGACGAGCAGTACTTC.

This rearrangement joins TRBV28 to TRBJ2-1, with 9 bases fitting TRBD2. The V segment lost 2 bases and the J segment 7 bases; nucleotides outside the gene matches: 15. CDR3 size: 18 residues. CDR1 and CDR2 (germline): MDHEN, SYDVKM. CDR3 DNA: TGTGCCAGCAGTTTAGTTCTGGCGGGAGGGCCCCGGTGGAATGAGCAGTTCTTC. It encodes CASSLVLAGGPRWNEQFF.

The chain couples TRBV20-1 to TRBJ1-1; 7 nucleotides agree with TRBD1. There are 15 residues in the CDR3. Germline V gene data show CDR1 as DFQATT and CDR2 as SNEGSKA (reference sequence). V was clipped by 0 bases and J by 0 bases; unmatched bases: 4. As DNA, the CDR3 is TGCAGTGCTAGAGATTCGGGACAGTTGAACACTGAAGCTTTCTTT. It specifies CSARDSGQLNTEAFF.

The chain employs TRBV7-9 and TRBJ2-7; D unclear. The CDR3 runs to 12 residues. V shed 6 bases and J shed 2 bases, with 8 bases lying between them. CDR1 and CDR2 (germline): SEHNR, FQNEAQ (reference sequence). Here the CDR3 reads CASSVMAYEQYF. Here the CDR3 DNA reads TGTGCCAGCAGTGTTATGGCCTACGAGCAGTACTTC.

V usage is TRBV27 and J usage is TRBJ2-1; D is possibly TRBD2 (6 bases). The ends were cut back, 0 bases at V and 5 bases at J, with 11 bases in the middle. Germline V gene data show CDR1 as MNHEY and CDR2 as SMNVEV (reference sequence). The length of the CDR3 is 15 residues. CDR3 loop: CASSLSGGLNNEQFF. CDR3 nucleotide sequence: TGTGCCAGCAGTTTATCGGGGGGTTTGAACAATGAGCAGTTCTTC.

This clonotype turned up a few times. The rearrangement joins TRBV7-3 to TRBJ2-5; TRBD2 matches 11 bases. CDR3 length: 15 residues. V gave up 3 bases and J gave up 2 bases; unmatched junction bases: 2. CDR1 is SGHTA and CDR2 is FQGTGA in the germline V gene. The CDR3 coding sequence is TGTGCCAGCAGCTTTAGCGGGGGGGCACAAGAGACCCAGTACTTC. Translated, it gives CASSFSGGAQETQYF.

V gene TRBV7-2 combines with J gene TRBJ2-7; D could derive from TRBD1 or TRBD2 (5 bases each). V lost 5 bases and J 0 bases, leaving 14 bases between the germline ends. The CDR3 runs to 15 residues. Germline assignment: CDR1 SGHTA and CDR2 FQGNSA. The CDR3 protein is CASSGRDGFSYEQYF. The DNA of the CDR3 is TGTGCCAGCAGCGGACGGGACGGATTCTCCTACGAGCAGTACTTC.

The chain is built from TRBV7-9 and TRBJ2-1; unclear D gene. V was trimmed by 7 bases and J by 0 bases, leaving 16 bases between them. The germline V gene encodes CDR1 SEHNR and CDR2 FQNEAQ (reference sequence). CDR3 length: 16 amino acids. In DNA, the CDR3 is TGTGCCAGCACCTCAACCACCGATCGCTCCTACAATGAGCAGTTCTTC. Translated: CASTSTTDRSYNEQFF.

This clonotype was observed a few times. In this CDR3 the conserved last residue, phenylalanine or tryptophan, is missing, so a read error is likely. V is TRBV29-1 and J is TRBJ2-7; possible D gene TRBD2, 5 bases. The V gene's germline CDR1 is SQVTM and CDR2 ANQGSEA. V lost 6 bases, J lost 0 bases, and 6 bases lay in between. The CDR3 totals 11 residues. In nucleotides, the CDR3 is TGCAGCGTAGGGAGCTCCTACGAGCAGTACCTC. This codes for CSVGSSYEQYL.

A few counts support this clonotype. The chain combines TRBV27 with TRBJ2-7, with TRBD1 identical over 9 bases. The CDR3 has 14 amino acids. Trimming removed 6 bases from V and 6 bases from J; junction bases left unmatched: 9. Germline-derived CDR1 and CDR2 are MNHEY and SMNVEV (reference sequence). CDR3 region: CASSPIGQGLEQYF. CDR3 nucleotides: TGTGCCAGCAGCCCTATCGGACAGGGGCTCGAGCAGTACTTC.

V is TRBV4-2 and J is TRBJ1-2; 8 bases line up with TRBD1. This CDR3 region has 17 residues. CDR1 and CDR2 from the germline V gene are LGHNA and YNFKEQ. V was pared by 4 bases and J by 5 bases, with 15 bases of the junction left unmatched. The CDR3 spells CASSPHPDPGTGYGYTF. The CDR3 DNA follows: TGTGCCAGCAGCCCACACCCGGATCCCGGGACAGGATATGGCTACACCTTC.

The chain employs TRBV20-1 and TRBJ2-1; D is possibly TRBD1 (5 bases). Germline CDR1 DFQATT, CDR2 SNEGSKA (reference sequence). The CDR3 is 14 amino acids. V gave up 0 bases and J gave up 9 bases, with 15 bases separating them. The CDR3 is CSARDTQGLGEQFF. The CDR3 nucleotides are TGCAGTGCTAGAGACACCCAGGGTCTTGGTGAGCAGTTCTTC.

The chain has TRBV4-2 and TRBJ2-5; a possible D gene is TRBD2 (6 bases). The V end lost 0 bases, the J end lost 2 bases, and 10 bases lay between the germline ends. The CDR3 is 15 residues long. Germline V CDR1 and CDR2: LGHNA, YNFKEQ. The chain's CDR3 is CASSQDGSGQETQYF. Here the CDR3 DNA reads TGTGCCAGCAGCCAAGATGGAAGCGGGCAAGAGACCCAGTACTTC.

This clonotype was detected only a few times. The chain combines TRBV29-1 with TRBJ1-5; D is ambiguous. The CDR3 consists of 13 residues. Germline-derived CDR1 and CDR2 are SQVTM and ANQGSEA. The CDR3: CGAVVGSNQPQHF. For the CDR3, the DNA is TGCGGCGCCGTGGTGGGTAGCAATCAGCCCCAGCATTTT.

This clonotype appeared a single time. The gene calls are TRBV10-2 and TRBJ2-2; D is perhaps TRBD2 (6 bases). The V and J ends lost 3 bases and 0 bases respectively, with 8 bases between them. The CDR3 runs 15 residues. Looked up from germline, CDR1 is WSHSY and CDR2 is SAAADI. In DNA, the CDR3 is TGCGCCAGCAGTGATGGAGGGGCGAACACCGGGGAGCTGTTTTTT. This translates into CASSDGGANTGELFF.

The chain carries TRBV7-2 and TRBJ2-5; 7 nucleotides match TRBD2. J gave up 5 bases and V 1 base, and 10 bases lay outside the gene matches. In germline, CDR1 is SGHTA, CDR2 FQGNSA. The CDR3 has 16 amino acids. The CDR3 spells CASSLGRGSGLETQYF. CDR3 nucleotides: TGTGCCAGCAGCTTAGGGCGGGGTAGCGGGCTTGAGACCCAGTACTTC.

This clonotype was seen only a few times. The V and J genes are TRBV7-6 and TRBJ1-5; the match to TRBD1 covers 9 bases. CDR1 SGHVS and CDR2 FNYEAQ come from the germline V gene. With 5 bases clipped from V and 5 bases from J, the junction kept 7 bases outside the gene matches. The length of the CDR3 is 15 residues. This CDR3 reads CASSPGTGSDQPQHF. The CDR3 nucleotides are TGTGCCAGCAGCCCTGGGACAGGGAGCGATCAGCCCCAGCATTTT.

This clonotype was counted only a few times. The chain recombines TRBV20-1 with TRBJ2-5; the match to TRBD2 covers 8 bases. With the DNA end fitting TRBJ2-7 better, the J assignment may be wrong. This CDR3 has 14 residues. Germline V gene lookup returns CDR1 DFQATT and CDR2 SNEGSKA (reference sequence). The chain's CDR3 is CSASSGGRRYEQYF. CDR3 DNA: TGCAGTGCTAGCTCTGGCGGGAGGAGATACGAGCAGTACTTC.

For this clonotype: Relative to the germline gene, one junction end is altered; a read error may explain this. The chain employs TRBV27 and TRBJ2-1; 8 bases are a match to TRBD2. The CDR3 covers 16 residues. Germline assignment: CDR1 MNHEY and CDR2 SMNVEV (reference sequence). In nucleotides, the CDR3 is TGTACCAGCACACTAAGAGCCGGGACTAGCTACAATGAGCAGTTCTTC. Translated: CTSTLRAGTSYNEQFF.

The sample holds a few counts of this clonotype. This chain uses TRBV6-4 with TRBJ2-1, with TRBD2 identical over 11 bases. This CDR3 region has 15 residues. V trimming: 4 bases; J trimming: 9 bases; junction bases outside the gene matches: 8. Germline CDR1 and CDR2: MRHNA and SNTAGT. The CDR3 DNA sequence: TGTGCCAGCAGTGGCGGGACTAGCGGTGGCGGTGAGCAGTTCTTC. Residues: CASSGGTSGGGEQFF.

J is TRBJ2-7 and V is TRBV18; no clear D gene. V lost 3 bases to trimming and J lost 1 base, with 10 bases between them. Germline V lookup: CDR1 KGHSH, CDR2 LQKENI. This CDR3 is 14 amino acids long. The CDR3 protein is CASSPIQTSYEQYF. CDR3 in DNA: TGTGCCAGCTCACCGATACAGACGTCCTACGAGCAGTACTTC. The variable domain in full, completed from reference TRBV18 and TRBJ2-7, reads NAGVMQNPRHLVRRRGQEARLRCSPMKGHSHVYWYRQLPEEGLKFMVYLQKENIIDESGMPKERFSAEFPKEGPSILRIQQVVRGDSAAYFCASSPIQTSYEQYFGPGTRLTVT.

This clonotype has only a few counts. The genes are TRBV12-3 or TRBV12-4 and TRBJ2-5; D not certain. The J call could be wrong; TRBJ2-7 is a better fit for the DNA end. The CDR3 extends over 12 amino acids. The DNA for the CDR3 is TGTGCCAGCAGTTCCTCGGGCCCCGAGCAGTACTTC. Protein sequence: CASSSSGPEQYF.

This clonotype was observed a handful of times. The V call is TRBV14, the J call TRBJ2-5; D is unclear. V was pared by 0 bases and J by 4 bases, with 12 bases between. The CDR3 spans 15 residues. The V gene's germline CDR1 is SGHDN and CDR2 FVKESK. The CDR3 DNA reads as TGTGCCAGCAGCCAAGATGGCAGGTGGGGAGAGACCCAGTACTTC. Protein product: CASSQDGRWGETQYF. The whole variable domain, filled in from reference TRBV14 and TRBJ2-5, reads EAGVTQFPSHSVIEKGQTVTLRCDPISGHDNLYWYRRVMGKEIKFLLHFVKESKQDESGMPNNRFLAERTGGTYSTLKVQPAELEDSGVYFCASSQDGRWGETQYFGPGTRLLVL.